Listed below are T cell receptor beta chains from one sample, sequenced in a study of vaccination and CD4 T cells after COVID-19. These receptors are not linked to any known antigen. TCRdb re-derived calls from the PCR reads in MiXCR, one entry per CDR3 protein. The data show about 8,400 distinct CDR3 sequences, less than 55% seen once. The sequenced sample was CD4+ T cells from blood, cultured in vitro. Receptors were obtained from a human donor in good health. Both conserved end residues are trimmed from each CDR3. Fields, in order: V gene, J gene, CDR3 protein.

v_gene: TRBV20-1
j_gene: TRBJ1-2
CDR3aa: SANSLWGNGYT

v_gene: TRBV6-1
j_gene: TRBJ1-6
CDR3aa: ASKTAGKGHNSPLH

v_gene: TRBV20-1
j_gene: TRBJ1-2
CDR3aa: SARPMDRDDYGYT

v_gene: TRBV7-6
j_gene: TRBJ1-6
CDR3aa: ASSLGSRAQRNSPLH

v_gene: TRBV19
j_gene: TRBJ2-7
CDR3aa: ASSIGSGRASHEQY

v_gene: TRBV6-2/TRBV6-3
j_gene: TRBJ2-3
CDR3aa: ASSYLGHRTTDTQY

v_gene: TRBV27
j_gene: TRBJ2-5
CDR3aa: ASRLAGGGETQY

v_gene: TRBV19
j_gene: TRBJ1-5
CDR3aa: ASSIVKGWRGWNGNQPQH

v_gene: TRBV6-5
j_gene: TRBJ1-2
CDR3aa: ASSYSGTGFYNYGYT

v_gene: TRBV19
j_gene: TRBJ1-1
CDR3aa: ASTTPGRNMAF

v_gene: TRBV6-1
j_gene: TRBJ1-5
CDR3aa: ASKGQLTDNQPQH

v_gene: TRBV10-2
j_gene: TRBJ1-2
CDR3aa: ASGIRGTYGYT

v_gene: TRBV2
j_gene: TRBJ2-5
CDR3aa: ASTGTDRQETQY

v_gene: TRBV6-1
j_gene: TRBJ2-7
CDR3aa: ASKKPRGRSSYEQY